This entry describes one T cell receptor (beta chain). Unique molecular identifiers were built into the TCRbeta library. TCRdb redid the calling of the PCR reads with MiXCR, one entry per CDR3 protein. The profile shows hundreds of thousands of distinct CDR3 sequences, 10% to 15% of them singletons. This specimen comes from a study of T-cell reconstitution after alpha-beta-depleted transplantation in children. This receptor was identified in a human donor who donated a stem cell graft to a child with Fanconi anemia. Sequencing was performed on PBMCs, taken from the stem cell graft.

The CDR3 loop is CASSQDSTGGLNTIYF. CDR3 in DNA: TGCGCCAGCAGCCAAGATTCGACGGGGGGCTTAAACACCATATATTTT. V gene TRBV4-3 combines with J gene TRBJ1-3, with D perhaps TRBD1 (6 bases). Germline CDR1 is LGHNA and CDR2 is YSLEER. The V and J ends lost 0 bases and 6 bases respectively, with 15 bases between them. The CDR3 sequence is 16 residues long.